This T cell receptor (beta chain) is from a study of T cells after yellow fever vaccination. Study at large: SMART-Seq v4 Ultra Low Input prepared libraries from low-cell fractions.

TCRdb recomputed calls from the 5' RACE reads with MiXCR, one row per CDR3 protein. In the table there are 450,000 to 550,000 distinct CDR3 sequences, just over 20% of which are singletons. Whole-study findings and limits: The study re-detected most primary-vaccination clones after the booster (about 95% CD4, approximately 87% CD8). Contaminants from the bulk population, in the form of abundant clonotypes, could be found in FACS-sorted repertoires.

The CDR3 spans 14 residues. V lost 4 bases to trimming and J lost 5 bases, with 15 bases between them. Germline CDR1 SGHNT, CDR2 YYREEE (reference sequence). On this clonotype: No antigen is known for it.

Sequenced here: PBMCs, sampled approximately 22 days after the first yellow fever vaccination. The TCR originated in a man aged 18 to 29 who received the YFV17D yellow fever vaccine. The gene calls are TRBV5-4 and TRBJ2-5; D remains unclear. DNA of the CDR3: TGTGCCAGCAGCCCCGATACGCTCGGGGAGACCCAGTACTTC. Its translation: CASSPDTLGETQYF.